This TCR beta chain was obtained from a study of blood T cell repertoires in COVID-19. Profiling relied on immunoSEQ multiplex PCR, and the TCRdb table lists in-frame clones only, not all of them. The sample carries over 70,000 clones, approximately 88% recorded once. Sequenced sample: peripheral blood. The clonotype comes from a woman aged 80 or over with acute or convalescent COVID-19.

CDR3 sequence: CASSPVGGSGTIYF. DNA of the CDR3: TGTGCCAGCAGCCCTGTAGGGGGAAGCGGCACCATATATTTT. The chain carries TRBV7-6 and TRBJ1-3; D is possibly TRBD1 (6 bases). The germline gives CDR1 SGHVS, CDR2 FNYEAQ. The CDR3 covers 14 residues. Trimming cost V 5 bases and J 9 bases, with 17 bases left between them. Based on the CDR3 plus reference TRBV7-6 and TRBJ1-3, the full variable domain is GAGVSQSPRYKVTKRGQDVALRCDPISGHVSLYWYRQALGQGPEFLTYFNYEAQQDKSGLPNDRFSAERPEGSISTLTIQRTEQRDSAMYRCASSPVGGSGTIYFGEGSWLTVV.